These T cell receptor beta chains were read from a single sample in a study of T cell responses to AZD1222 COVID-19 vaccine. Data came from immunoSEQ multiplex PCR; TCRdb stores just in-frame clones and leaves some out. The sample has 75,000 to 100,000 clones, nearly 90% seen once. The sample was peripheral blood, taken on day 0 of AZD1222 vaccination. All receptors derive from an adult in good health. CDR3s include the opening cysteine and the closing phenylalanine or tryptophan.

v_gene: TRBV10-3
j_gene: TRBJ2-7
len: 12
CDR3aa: CANGEGPYEQYF

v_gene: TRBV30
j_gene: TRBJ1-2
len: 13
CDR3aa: CAWTPGEGYGYTF

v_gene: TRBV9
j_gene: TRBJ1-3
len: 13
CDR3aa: CASSPHSGNTIYF

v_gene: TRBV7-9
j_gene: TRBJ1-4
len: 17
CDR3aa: CASSHFYGDKSGEKLFF

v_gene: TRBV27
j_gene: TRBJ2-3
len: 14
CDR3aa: CASSFEYPTDTQYF

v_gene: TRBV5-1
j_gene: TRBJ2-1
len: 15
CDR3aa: CASSLSSGTYNEQFF

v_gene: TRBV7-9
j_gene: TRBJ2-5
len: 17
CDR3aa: CASSPLPTGVLQETQYF

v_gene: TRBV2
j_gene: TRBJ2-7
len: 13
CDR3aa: CASSPGHRYEQYF

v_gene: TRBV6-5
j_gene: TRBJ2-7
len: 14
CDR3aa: CASSPGDSPYEQYF

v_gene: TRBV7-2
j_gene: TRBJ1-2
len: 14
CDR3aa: CASSSLGQGSGYTF

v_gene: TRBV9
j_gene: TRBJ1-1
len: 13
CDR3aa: CASSVGTGTEAFF

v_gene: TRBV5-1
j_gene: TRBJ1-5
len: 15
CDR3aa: CASSPAGNSNQPQHF

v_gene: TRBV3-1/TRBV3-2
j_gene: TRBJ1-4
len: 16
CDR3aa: CASSQAGPAGDEKLFF

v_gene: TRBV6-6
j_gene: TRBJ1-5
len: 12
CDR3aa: CASSRGGQPQHF

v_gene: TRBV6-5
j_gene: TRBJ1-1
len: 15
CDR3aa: CASTRLLTVNTEAFF